A selection of T cell receptor beta chains follows, all from one sample in a study of long-term antiretroviral therapy in people with HIV. Produced via immunoSEQ multiplex PCR; TCRdb's table is partial and in-frame only. The data contain about 25,000 clones, 65% to 85% of them singletons. The sequenced sample was unsorted PBMCs, obtained 2.1 years after starting antiretroviral therapy. The source of these receptors is a man aged 25 to 40 with HIV. Each CDR3 is given with its conserved first and last residue. D genes are given only for firm matches. Part of the rows lack a size; the others show once, few, many or a class for expanded clones.

cdr3_aa	cdr3_nt	v_call	j_call	d_call	clone_size
CASSIGTGGPYEQYF	TGTGCCAGCAGCATTGGGACAGGGGGCCCCTACGAGCAGTACTTC	TRBV9	TRBJ2-7	TRBD1	NA
CASSPNGGGLGNSPLHF	TGTGCCAGCAGCCCAAACGGGGGGGGGTTAGGTAATTCACCCCTCCACTTT	TRBV7-9	TRBJ1-6	NA	NA
CASSYTGKAFF	TGTGCCAGCAGTTACACGGGAAAAGCTTTCTTT	TRBV6-6	TRBJ1-1	NA	once
CASKDRGYQPQHF	TGTGCCAGTAAAGACAGGGGCTATCAGCCCCAGCATTTT	TRBV19	TRBJ1-5	TRBD1	NA
CASSLAGQNSPLHF	TGTGCCAGCAGTTTGGCGGGACAAAATTCACCCCTCCACTTT	TRBV6-1	TRBJ1-6	NA	NA
CASSSIQGLETQYF	TGTGCCAGCAGTTCCATTCAGGGGCTGGAGACCCAGTACTTC	TRBV27	TRBJ2-5	NA	NA
CASSDGRVNSPLHF	TGTGCCAGCAGTGATGGCAGAGTAAATTCACCCCTCCACTTT	TRBV6-4	TRBJ1-6	NA	NA
CASSEGGGGQPQHF	TGTGCCAGCAGTGAGGGAGGGGGCGGACAGCCCCAGCATTTT	TRBV25-1	TRBJ1-5	TRBD1	NA
CASSLRGRGASGYNEQFF	TGTGCCAGCAGCTTAAGGGGAAGGGGGGCTAGCGGGTACAATGAGCAGTTCTTC	TRBV7-2	TRBJ2-1	TRBD2	NA
CASSFGQDYEQYF	TGTGCCAGTAGTTTTGGACAGGACTACGAGCAGTACTTC	TRBV19	TRBJ2-7	TRBD1	NA
CASSRDRRGETQYF	TGTGCCAGCTCACGGGACCGTCGAGGAGAGACCCAGTACTTC	TRBV18	TRBJ2-5	NA	NA
CASSVVWGETQYF	TGTGCCAGCAGCGTAGTCTGGGGGGAGACCCAGTACTTC	TRBV9	TRBJ2-5	NA	NA
CASSLGTGGGEKLFF	TGCGCCAGCAGCCTCGGGACAGGGGGCGGTGAAAAACTGTTTTTT	TRBV5-1	TRBJ1-4	TRBD1	once
CASSMASRGANTEAFF	TGTGCCAGTAGTATGGCGAGCCGGGGGGCGAACACTGAAGCTTTCTTT	TRBV19	TRBJ1-1	NA	NA
CASTLSPGADQPQHF	TGCGCCAGCACCCTCTCCCCGGGGGCGGATCAGCCCCAGCATTTT	TRBV4-1	TRBJ1-5	NA	NA
CASSPGQGVVNYGYTF	TGCGCCAGCAGCCCTGGACAGGGGGTGGTGAACTATGGCTACACCTTC	TRBV5-1	TRBJ1-2	TRBD1	NA
CASSVGTAPFEQYF	TGTGCCAGCAGCGTCGGGACAGCCCCCTTCGAGCAGTACTTC	TRBV9	TRBJ2-7	TRBD1	NA
CASSKAKVRAGSTDTQYF	TGTGCCAGCAGCAAAGCCAAAGTTCGAGCGGGAAGCACAGATACGCAGTATTTT	TRBV21-1	TRBJ2-3	NA	once